This T cell receptor beta chain is from a study of control samples from healthy donors and cancer patients. Assay: immunoSEQ multiplex PCR; the TCRdb copy retains only in-frame clones and omits some. The top ten hold more than 15% of the sample, which has approximately 97,000 clones, about 82% seen once. Germline V CDR1 and CDR2: SNHLY, FYNNEI. The CDR3 runs to 10 residues. V was shortened by 9 bases and J by 4 bases, with 6 bases between the two germline ends. Sequenced input: blood. This TCR was recovered from a man aged 25 to 40 in good health. The chain joins TRBV2 to TRBJ2-5; possibly TRBD1 for D (6 bases). CDR3: CARGGETQYF. In nucleotides, the CDR3 is TGTGCCAGAGGGGGAGAGACCCAGTACTTC. Supplemented by reference TRBV2 and TRBJ2-5, the full variable domain reads EPEVTQTPSHQVTQMGQEVILRCVPISNHLYFYWYRQILGQKVEFLVSFYNNEISEKSEIFDDQFSVERPDGSNFTLKIRSTKLEDSAMYFCARGGETQYFGPGTRLLVL.